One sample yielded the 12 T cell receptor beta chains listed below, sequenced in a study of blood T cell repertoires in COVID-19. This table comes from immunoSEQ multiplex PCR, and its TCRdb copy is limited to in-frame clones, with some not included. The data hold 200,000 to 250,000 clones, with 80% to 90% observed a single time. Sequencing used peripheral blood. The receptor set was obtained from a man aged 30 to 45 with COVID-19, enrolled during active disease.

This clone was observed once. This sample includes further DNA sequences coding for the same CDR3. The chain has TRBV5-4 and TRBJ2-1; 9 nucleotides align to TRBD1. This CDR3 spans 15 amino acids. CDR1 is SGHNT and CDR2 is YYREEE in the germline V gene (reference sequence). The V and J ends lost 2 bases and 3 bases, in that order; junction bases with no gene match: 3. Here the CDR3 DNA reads TGTGCCAGCAGCTTAGGGACAGGGAGCTACAATGAGCAGTTCTTC. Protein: CASSLGTGSYNEQFF.

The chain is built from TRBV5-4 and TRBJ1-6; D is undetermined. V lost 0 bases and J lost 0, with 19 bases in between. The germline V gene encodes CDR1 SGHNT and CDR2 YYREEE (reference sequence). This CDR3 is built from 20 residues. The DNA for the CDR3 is TGTGCCAGCAGCTTGGACAAGCAGGAGGCCCGGGTCTCCTATAATTCACCCCTCCACTTT. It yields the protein CASSLDKQEARVSYNSPLHF. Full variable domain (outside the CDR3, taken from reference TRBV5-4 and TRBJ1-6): ETGVTQSPTHLIKTRGQQVTLRCSSQSGHNTVSWYQQALGQGPQFIFQYYREEENGRGNFPPRFSGLQFPNYSSELNVNALELDDSALYLCASSLDKQEARVSYNSPLHFGNGTRLTVT.

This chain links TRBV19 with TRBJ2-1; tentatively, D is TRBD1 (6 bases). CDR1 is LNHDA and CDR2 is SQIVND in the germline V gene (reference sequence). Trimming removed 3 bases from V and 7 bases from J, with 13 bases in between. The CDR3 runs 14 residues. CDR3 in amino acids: CASSMRVRGNEQFF. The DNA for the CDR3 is TGTGCCAGTAGTATGCGAGTTAGGGGGAATGAGCAGTTCTTC.

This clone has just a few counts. CDR3 bases: TGTGCCAGCAGCTTTCAACCGCAGGGAATGACCTCCTACGAGCAGTACTTC. Translated: CASSFQPQGMTSYEQYF. The chain recombines TRBV7-6 with TRBJ2-7; tentatively, D is TRBD1 (5 bases). The germline gives CDR1 SGHVS, CDR2 FNYEAQ. The CDR3 contains 17 residues. V lost 3 bases and J 0 bases, leaving 18 bases between the germline ends.

Here the CDR3 reads CASGPTGQLNTEAFF. The DNA of the CDR3 is TGTGCCAGCGGGCCAACGGGACAGCTGAACACTGAAGCTTTCTTT. The chain employs TRBV9 and TRBJ1-1; 7 bases are shared with TRBD1. From germline, CDR1 is SGDLS and CDR2 YYNGEE. The CDR3 sequence is 15 residues long. With V trimmed by 7 bases and J by 0 bases, 9 bases remained unmatched.

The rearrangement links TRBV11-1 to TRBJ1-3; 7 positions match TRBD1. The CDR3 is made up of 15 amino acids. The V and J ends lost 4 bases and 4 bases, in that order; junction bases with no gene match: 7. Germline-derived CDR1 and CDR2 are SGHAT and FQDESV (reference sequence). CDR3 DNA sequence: TGTGCCAGCAGCTGGAAGGGGGCAGCGGGAAACACCATATATTTT. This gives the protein CASSWKGAAGNTIYF.

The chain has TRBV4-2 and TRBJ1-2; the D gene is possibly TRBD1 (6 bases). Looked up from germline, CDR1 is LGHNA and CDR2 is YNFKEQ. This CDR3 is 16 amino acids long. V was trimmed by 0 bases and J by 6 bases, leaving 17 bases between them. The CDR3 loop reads CASSQEGGPGPHGYTF. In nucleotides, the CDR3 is TGTGCCAGCAGCCAAGAGGGGGGGCCGGGTCCCCATGGCTACACCTTC.

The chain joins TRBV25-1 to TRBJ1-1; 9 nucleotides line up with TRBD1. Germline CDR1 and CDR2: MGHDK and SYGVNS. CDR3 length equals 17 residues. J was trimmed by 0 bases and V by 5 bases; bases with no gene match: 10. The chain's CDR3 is CASSKPGQGVMNTEAFF. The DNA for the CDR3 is TGTGCCAGCAGTAAACCGGGACAGGGCGTGATGAACACTGAAGCTTTCTTT.

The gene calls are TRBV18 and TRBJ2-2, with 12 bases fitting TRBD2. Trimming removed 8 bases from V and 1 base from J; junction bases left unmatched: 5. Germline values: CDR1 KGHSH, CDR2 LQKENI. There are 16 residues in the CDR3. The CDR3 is CASTGLAGLNTGELFF. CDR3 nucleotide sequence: TGTGCCAGCACCGGACTAGCGGGACTGAACACCGGGGAGCTGTTTTTT.

CDR3 protein: CASTAANTGELFF. In DNA form, the CDR3 reads TGTGCCAGTACAGCGGCGAACACCGGGGAGCTGTTTTTT. The chain recombines TRBV28 with TRBJ2-2; maybe TRBD2 (5 bases). Per germline, CDR1 MDHEN and CDR2 SYDVKM. V lost 9 bases, J lost 0 bases, and 8 bases lay in between. This CDR3 contains 13 residues.

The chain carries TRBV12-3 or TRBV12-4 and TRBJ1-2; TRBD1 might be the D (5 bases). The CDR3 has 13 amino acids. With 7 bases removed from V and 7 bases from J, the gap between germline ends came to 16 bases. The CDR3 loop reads CASTVTNGGGYTF. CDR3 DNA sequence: TGTGCCAGCACCGTAACCAACGGGGGTGGCTACACCTTC.

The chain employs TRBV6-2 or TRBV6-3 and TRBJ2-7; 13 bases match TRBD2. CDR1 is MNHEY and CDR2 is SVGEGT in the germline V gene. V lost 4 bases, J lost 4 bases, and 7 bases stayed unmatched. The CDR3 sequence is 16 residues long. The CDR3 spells CASSSSGTSGIYEQYF. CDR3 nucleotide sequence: TGTGCCAGCAGTTCCTCCGGGACTAGCGGGATTTACGAGCAGTACTTC.